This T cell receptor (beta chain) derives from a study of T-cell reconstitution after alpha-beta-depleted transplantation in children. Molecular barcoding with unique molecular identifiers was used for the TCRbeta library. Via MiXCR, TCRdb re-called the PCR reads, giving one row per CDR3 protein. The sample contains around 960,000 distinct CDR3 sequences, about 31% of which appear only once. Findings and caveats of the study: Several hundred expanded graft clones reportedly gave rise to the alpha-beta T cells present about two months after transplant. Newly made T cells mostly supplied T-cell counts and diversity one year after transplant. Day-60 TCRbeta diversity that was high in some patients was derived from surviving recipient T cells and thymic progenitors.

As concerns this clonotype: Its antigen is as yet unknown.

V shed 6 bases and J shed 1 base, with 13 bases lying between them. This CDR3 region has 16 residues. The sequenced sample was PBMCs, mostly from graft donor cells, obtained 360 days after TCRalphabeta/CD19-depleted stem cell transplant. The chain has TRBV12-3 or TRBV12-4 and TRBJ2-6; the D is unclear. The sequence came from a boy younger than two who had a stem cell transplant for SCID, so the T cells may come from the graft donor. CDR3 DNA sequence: TGTGCCAGCAGATACGAGGCTGGGTCTGGGGCCAACGTCCTGACTTTC. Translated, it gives CASRYEAGSGANVLTF.